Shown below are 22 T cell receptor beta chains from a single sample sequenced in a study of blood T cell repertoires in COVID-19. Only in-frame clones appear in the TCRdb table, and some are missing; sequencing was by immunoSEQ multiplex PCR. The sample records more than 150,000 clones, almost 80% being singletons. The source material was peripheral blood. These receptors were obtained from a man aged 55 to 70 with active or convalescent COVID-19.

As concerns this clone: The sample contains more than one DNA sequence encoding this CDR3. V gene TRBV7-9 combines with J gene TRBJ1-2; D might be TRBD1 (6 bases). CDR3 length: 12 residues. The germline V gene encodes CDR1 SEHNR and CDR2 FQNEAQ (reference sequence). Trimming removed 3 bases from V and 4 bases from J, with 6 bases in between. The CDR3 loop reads CASSLDSYGYTF. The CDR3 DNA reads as TGTGCCAGCAGCTTGGACAGCTATGGCTACACCTTC.

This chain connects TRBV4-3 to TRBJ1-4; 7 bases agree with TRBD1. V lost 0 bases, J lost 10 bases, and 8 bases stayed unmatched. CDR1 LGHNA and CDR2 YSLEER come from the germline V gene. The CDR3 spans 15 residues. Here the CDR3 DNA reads TGCGCCAGCAGCCAAGATCTGGACAGGTCCCCAAAACTGTTTTTT. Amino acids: CASSQDLDRSPKLFF.

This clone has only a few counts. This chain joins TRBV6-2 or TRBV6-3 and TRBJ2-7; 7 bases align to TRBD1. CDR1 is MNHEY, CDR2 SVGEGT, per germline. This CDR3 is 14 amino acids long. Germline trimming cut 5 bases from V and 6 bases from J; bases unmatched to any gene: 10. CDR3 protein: CASSQLQGLSEQYF. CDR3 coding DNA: TGTGCCAGCAGTCAGCTACAGGGGTTGAGCGAGCAGTACTTC.

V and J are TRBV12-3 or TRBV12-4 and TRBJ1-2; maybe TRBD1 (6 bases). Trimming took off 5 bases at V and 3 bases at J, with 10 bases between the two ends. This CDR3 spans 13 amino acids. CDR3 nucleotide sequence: TGTGCCAGCAGTCCCGGGACACACTATGGCTACACCTTC. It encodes CASSPGTHYGYTF.

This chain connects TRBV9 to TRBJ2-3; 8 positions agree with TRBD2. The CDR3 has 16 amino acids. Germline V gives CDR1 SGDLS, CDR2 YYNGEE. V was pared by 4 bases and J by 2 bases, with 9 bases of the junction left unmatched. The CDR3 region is CASSKRQREFTDTQYF. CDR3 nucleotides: TGTGCCAGCAGCAAAAGGCAGCGGGAGTTCACAGATACGCAGTATTTT.

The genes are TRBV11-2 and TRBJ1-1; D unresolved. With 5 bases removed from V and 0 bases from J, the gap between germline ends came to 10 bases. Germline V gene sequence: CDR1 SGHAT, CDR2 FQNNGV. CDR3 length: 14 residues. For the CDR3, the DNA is TGTGCCAGCAGCGGAGAAACCCTGAACACTGAAGCTTTCTTT. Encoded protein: CASSGETLNTEAFF.

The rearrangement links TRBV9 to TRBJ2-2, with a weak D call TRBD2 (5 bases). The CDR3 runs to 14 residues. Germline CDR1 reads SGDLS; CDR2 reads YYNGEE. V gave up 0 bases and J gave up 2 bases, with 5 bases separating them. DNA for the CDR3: TGTGCCAGCAGCGTAGGACTAAACACCGGGGAGCTGTTTTTT. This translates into CASSVGLNTGELFF.

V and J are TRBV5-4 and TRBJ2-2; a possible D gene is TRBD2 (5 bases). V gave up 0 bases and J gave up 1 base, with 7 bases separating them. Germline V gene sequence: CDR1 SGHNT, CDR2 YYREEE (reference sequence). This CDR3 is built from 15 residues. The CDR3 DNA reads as TGTGCCAGCAGCTTGGAAGGGAGGAACACCGGGGAGCTGTTTTTT. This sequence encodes CASSLEGRNTGELFF. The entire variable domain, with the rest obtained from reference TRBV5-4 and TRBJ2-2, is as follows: ETGVTQSPTHLIKTRGQQVTLRCSSQSGHNTVSWYQQALGQGPQFIFQYYREEENGRGNFPPRFSGLQFPNYSSELNVNALELDDSALYLCASSLEGRNTGELFFGEGSRLTVL.

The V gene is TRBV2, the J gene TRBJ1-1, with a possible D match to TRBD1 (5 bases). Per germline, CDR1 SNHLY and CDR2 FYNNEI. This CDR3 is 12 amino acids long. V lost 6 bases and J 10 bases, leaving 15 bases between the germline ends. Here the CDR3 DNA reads TGTGCCAGCAGGGGGGGGGACCCGGGAGCTTTCTTT. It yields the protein CASRGGDPGAFF. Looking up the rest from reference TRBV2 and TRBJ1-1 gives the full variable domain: EPEVTQTPSHQVTQMGQEVILRCVPISNHLYFYWYRQILGQKVEFLVSFYNNEISEKSEIFDDQFSVERPDGSNFTLKIRSTKLEDSAMYFCASRGGDPGAFFGQGTRLTVV.

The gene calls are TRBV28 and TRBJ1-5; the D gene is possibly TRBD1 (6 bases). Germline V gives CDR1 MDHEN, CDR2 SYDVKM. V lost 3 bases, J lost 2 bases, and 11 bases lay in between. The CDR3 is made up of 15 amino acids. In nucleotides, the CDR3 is TGTGCCAGCAGTTTTCGGCAGGGGCGCAATCAGCCCCAGCATTTT. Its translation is CASSFRQGRNQPQHF. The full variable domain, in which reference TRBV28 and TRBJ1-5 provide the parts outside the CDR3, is DVKVTQSSRYLVKRTGEKVFLECVQDMDHENMFWYRQDPGLGLRLIYFSYDVKMKEKGDIPEGYSVSREKKERFSLILESASTNQTSMYLCASSFRQGRNQPQHFGDGTRLSIL.

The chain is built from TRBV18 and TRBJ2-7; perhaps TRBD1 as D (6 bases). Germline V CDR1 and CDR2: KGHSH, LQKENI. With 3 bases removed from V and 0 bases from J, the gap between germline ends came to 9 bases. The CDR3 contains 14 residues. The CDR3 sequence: CASSPPGVSYEQYF. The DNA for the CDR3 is TGTGCCAGCTCACCCCCAGGGGTCTCCTACGAGCAGTACTTC.

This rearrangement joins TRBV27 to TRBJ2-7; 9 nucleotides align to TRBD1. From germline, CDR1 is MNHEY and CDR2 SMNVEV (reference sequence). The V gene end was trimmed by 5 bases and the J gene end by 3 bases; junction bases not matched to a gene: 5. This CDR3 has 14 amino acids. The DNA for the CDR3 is TGTGCCAGCAGTCCCTGGGACAGGGTCTACGAGCAGTACTTC. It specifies CASSPWDRVYEQYF.

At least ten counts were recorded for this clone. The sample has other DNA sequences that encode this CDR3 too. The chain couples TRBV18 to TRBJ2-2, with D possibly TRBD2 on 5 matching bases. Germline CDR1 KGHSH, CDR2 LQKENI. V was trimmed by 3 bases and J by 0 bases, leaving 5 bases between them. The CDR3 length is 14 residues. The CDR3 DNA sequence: TGTGCCAGCTCACCCGGGACGAACACCGGGGAGCTGTTTTTT. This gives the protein CASSPGTNTGELFF.

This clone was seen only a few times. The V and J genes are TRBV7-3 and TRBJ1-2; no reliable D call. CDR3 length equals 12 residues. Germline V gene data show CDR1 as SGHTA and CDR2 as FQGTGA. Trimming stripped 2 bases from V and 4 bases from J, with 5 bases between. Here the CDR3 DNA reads TGTGCCAGCAGCTTAGCAGGCTATGGCTACACCTTC. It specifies CASSLAGYGYTF.

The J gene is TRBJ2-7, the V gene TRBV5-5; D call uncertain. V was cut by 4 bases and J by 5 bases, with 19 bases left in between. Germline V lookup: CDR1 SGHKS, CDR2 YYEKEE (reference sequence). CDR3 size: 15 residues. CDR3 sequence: CASSIRVLSGNEQYF. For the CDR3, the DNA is TGTGCCAGCAGCATCCGGGTCCTATCGGGTAACGAGCAGTACTTC.

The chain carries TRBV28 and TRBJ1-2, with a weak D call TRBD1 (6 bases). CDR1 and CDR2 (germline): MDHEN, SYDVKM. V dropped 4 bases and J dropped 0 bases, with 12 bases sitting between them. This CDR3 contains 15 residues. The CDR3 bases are TGTGCCAGCAGTTATACAGGGTTAGCTAACTATGGCTACACCTTC. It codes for CASSYTGLANYGYTF.

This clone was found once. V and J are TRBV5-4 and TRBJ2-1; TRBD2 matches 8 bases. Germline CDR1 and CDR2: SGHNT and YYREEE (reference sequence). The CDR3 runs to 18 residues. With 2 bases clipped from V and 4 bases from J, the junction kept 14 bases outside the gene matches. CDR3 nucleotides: TGTGCCAGCAGCTTAGCCGGACTAGCAGCCGTCTCGTACAATGAGCAGTTCTTC. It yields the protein CASSLAGLAAVSYNEQFF.

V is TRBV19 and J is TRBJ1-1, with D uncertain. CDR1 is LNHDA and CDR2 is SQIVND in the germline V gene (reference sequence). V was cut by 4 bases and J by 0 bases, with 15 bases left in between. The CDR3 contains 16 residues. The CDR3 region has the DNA TGTGCCAGTAGTACATCTTCACTCCGGGTGAACACTGAAGCTTTCTTT. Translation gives CASSTSSLRVNTEAFF.

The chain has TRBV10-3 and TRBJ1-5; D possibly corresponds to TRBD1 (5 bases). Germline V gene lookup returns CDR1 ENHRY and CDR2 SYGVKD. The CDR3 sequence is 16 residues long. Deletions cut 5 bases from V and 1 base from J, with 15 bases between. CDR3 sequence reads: CAISSSISGSNQPQHF. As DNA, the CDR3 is TGTGCCATCAGTTCCTCAATATCAGGGAGCAATCAGCCCCAGCATTTT.

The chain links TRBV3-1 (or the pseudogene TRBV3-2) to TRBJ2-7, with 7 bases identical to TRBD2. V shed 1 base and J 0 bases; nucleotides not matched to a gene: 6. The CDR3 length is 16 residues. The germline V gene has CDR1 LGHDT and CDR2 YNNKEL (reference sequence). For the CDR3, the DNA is TGTGCCAGCAGCCAAGCCAGCGGGACTCTCTCCTACGAGCAGTACTTC. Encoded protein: CASSQASGTLSYEQYF.

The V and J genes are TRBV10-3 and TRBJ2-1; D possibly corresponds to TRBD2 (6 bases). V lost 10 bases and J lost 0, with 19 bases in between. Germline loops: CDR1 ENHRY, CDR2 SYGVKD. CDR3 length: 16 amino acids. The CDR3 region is CATNKDGSSSYNEQFF. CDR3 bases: TGTGCCACCAATAAGGACGGGAGTAGCTCCTACAATGAGCAGTTCTTC.

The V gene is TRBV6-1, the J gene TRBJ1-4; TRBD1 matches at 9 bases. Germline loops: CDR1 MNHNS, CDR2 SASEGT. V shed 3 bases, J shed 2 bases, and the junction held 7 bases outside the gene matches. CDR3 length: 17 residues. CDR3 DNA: TGTGCCAGCAGTGACGATGGGACAGGGTGGACTAATGAAAAACTGTTTTTT. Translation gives CASSDDGTGWTNEKLFF.